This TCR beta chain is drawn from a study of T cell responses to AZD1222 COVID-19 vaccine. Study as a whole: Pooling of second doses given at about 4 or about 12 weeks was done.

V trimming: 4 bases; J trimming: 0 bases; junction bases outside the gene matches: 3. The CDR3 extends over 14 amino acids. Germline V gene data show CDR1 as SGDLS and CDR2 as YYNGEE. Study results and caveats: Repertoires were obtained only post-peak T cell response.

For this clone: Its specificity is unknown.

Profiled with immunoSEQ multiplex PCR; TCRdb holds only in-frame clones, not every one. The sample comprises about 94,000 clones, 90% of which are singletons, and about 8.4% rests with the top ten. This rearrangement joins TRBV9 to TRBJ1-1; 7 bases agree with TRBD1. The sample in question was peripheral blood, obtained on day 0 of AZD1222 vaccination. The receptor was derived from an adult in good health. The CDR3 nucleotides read TGTGCCAGCAGCACCAGGGGGGTGAACACTGAAGCTTTCTTT. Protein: CASSTRGVNTEAFF.